Below, 5 T cell receptor beta chains from the same sample are listed, as sequenced in a study of cytomegalovirus exposure and HLA in healthy donors listed by TCRdb under 2017. The library was generated by the immunoSEQ multiplex PCR assay. The multiplex PCR relied on a mix of 60 forward primers for TCR Vbeta segments and 13 reverse primers for TCR Jbeta segments. Sourced from immuneACCESS, this table was stored by TCRdb with only in-frame sequences that have V and J called. A share of the clones is absent; for the studies checked, an unresolved V gene accounts for under half, and the remainder has no known explanation. This sample lists some 250,000 clones; 70% to 90% were detected once. The ten top clones hold about 8% of the sample. Sequenced input: PBMCs. The receptors shown here come from a woman aged 60 to 75 in good health and CMV-seropositive.

For this clone: The sample has other DNA sequences that encode this CDR3 too. This chain uses TRBV9 with TRBJ1-1, with D unclear. The V gene lost 2 bases and the J gene lost 3 bases, with 8 bases spanning the gap. Per germline, CDR1 SGDLS and CDR2 YYNGEE. This CDR3 comprises 13 residues. CDR3 coding DNA: TGTGCCAGCAGCGTCGGAGGGTACACTGAAGCTTTCTTT. It encodes CASSVGGYTEAFF.

This chain connects TRBV6-5 to TRBJ2-7; TRBD2 might be the D (5 bases). Germline V gives CDR1 MNHEY, CDR2 SVGAGI. Trimming removed 1 base at V and 2 bases at J, with 12 bases between. The CDR3 sequence is 15 residues long. CDR3 sequence (DNA): TGTGCCAGCAGTTACTATGCTGGACTGGCCTACGAGCAGTACTTC. Protein: CASSYYAGLAYEQYF.

The J gene is TRBJ1-1, the V gene TRBV7-9; D is uncertain. V lost 2 bases and J lost 1, with 11 bases in between. Germline values: CDR1 SEHNR, CDR2 FQNEAQ (reference sequence). The CDR3 runs 15 residues. CDR3 nucleotide sequence: TGTGCCAGCAGCTTAAAGAACAGCCCGAACACTGAAGCTTTCTTT. It encodes CASSLKNSPNTEAFF.

The chain joins TRBV5-1 to TRBJ2-5; 7 bases match TRBD1. The CDR3 has 14 residues. Germline V gene data show CDR1 as SGHRS and CDR2 as YFSETQ. Trimming removed 4 bases from V and 1 base from J; junction bases left unmatched: 4. The chain's CDR3 is CASSTGTVQETQYF. The CDR3 nucleotides read TGCGCCAGCAGCACCGGGACAGTCCAAGAGACCCAGTACTTC.

The chain has TRBV27 and TRBJ1-1; TRBD1 matches at 8 bases. CDR3 length: 14 amino acids. Unmatched junction bases numbered 3, after V lost 5 bases and J lost 1 base. CDR1 and CDR2 (germline): MNHEY, SMNVEV (reference sequence). CDR3 sequence reads: CASSAGQGNTEAFF. The DNA for the CDR3 is TGTGCCAGCAGTGCCGGACAGGGGAACACTGAAGCTTTCTTT.